This T cell receptor (beta chain) is drawn from a study of blood T cell repertoires in COVID-19. Participants were aged roughly 18 to 90 years, lived in about 26 US areas, and enrolled virtually. TCRdb's table, derived via immunoSEQ multiplex PCR, lists solely in-frame clones and lacks some. The table records roughly 200,000 clones, more than 70% of them present only once. The V gene's germline CDR1 is SQVTM and CDR2 ANQGSEA. CDR3 length: 17 residues. Deletions cut 4 bases from V and 5 bases from J, with 26 bases between. The sequenced material came from PBMCs or T cells enriched from blood (not recorded which). The origin of this receptor is a middle-aged man with acute COVID-19. The V call is TRBV29-1, the J call TRBJ1-1, with D maybe TRBD1 (6 bases). The CDR3 region is CSVGPIPQPGTKTEAFF. Here the CDR3 DNA reads TGCAGCGTTGGTCCCATTCCCCAACCCGGGACAAAGACTGAAGCTTTCTTT.